These T cell receptor beta chains were read from a single sample in a study of human CD4 T cells and Enterobacteriaceae. Profiled with immunoSEQ multiplex PCR; TCRdb holds only in-frame clones, not every one. The top ten clones hold 1.5% to 2% of a sample with about 29,000 clones, around 80% of them seen once. The sequenced material came from memory CD4+ T cells from blood. Source of these receptors: a human donor in good health. The CDR3 runs from the conserved cysteine through the conserved F or W. The order of the fields is D gene, J gene, clone size, V gene, CDR3 protein, CDR3 DNA. D genes are given only for firm matches. The size field is filled for only some rows; it gives once, few, many or a size class.

- TRBJ1-1 once TRBV5-1 CASRGFQSNTEAFF TGCGCCAGCAGGGGGTTCCAGTCAAACACTGAAGCTTTCTTT
TRBD1 TRBJ2-1 - TRBV6-4 CASSVLGQVGDEQFF TGTGCCAGCAGTGTTTTAGGACAGGTCGGGGATGAGCAGTTCTTC
- TRBJ2-3 - TRBV5-6 CASSPGQWTGGDTQYF TGTGCCAGCAGCCCGGGACAGTGGACGGGGGGGGATACGCAGTATTTT
- TRBJ2-1 - TRBV5-6 CASSLEDGIRSYNEQFF TGTGCCAGCAGCTTGGAAGATGGCATTCGCTCCTACAATGAGCAGTTCTTC
- TRBJ1-2 - TRBV10-2 CASSTINSYGYTF TGCGCCAGCAGTACCATTAACAGCTATGGCTACACCTTC
- TRBJ2-2 - TRBV10-3 CAISDARKDTGELFF TGTGCCATCAGTGACGCTAGAAAAGACACCGGGGAGCTGTTTTTT
TRBD1 TRBJ1-1 - TRBV18 CASSQGARATEAFF TGTGCCAGCTCACAGGGGGCGCGGGCCACTGAAGCTTTCTTT
TRBD2 TRBJ2-3 - TRBV5-4 CASSLASGSSADTQYF TGTGCCAGCAGCTTGGCTAGCGGGAGCAGCGCAGATACGCAGTATTTT
TRBD1 TRBJ1-6 - TRBV30 CALTGIRSPLHF TGTGCCTTGACAGGGATCCGGTCACCCCTCCACTTT
TRBD2 TRBJ2-3 - TRBV10-3 CAISGGGTSTDTQYF TGTGCCATCTCGGGCGGGGGAACTAGCACAGATACGCAGTATTTT
- TRBJ1-4 - TRBV19 CASSSQTGGSEKLFF TGTGCCAGTAGTTCCCAGACAGGAGGGTCCGAAAAACTGTTTTTT
- TRBJ1-1 - TRBV5-1 CASSSTGTVNTEAFF TGCGCCAGCAGCTCTACCGGGACGGTGAACACTGAAGCTTTCTTT
TRBD1 TRBJ1-1 - TRBV29-1 CSVEGTGGTMNTEAFF TGCAGCGTTGAAGGGACAGGGGGTACCATGAACACTGAAGCTTTCTTT
TRBD1 TRBJ1-3 - TRBV15 CATSRGLGQINTIYF TGTGCCACCAGCAGAGGCCTGGGACAGATAAACACCATATATTTT
- TRBJ1-2 - TRBV14 CASSHSRVYGYTF TGTGCCAGCAGCCACTCTAGGGTTTATGGCTACACCTTC
- TRBJ2-1 - TRBV10-3 CAISEGRSDYNEQFF TGTGCCATCAGTGAGGGAAGGAGCGACTACAATGAGCAGTTCTTC
- TRBJ2-3 - TRBV5-4 CASSPTPGDTQYF TGTGCCAGCAGCCCCACCCCGGGAGATACGCAGTATTTT
- TRBJ1-4 - TRBV6-1 CASTLTGNNEKLFF TGTGCCAGCACCTTGACAGGAAATAATGAAAAACTGTTTTTT
- TRBJ1-1 - TRBV5-1 CASSLMQGNTEAFF TGCGCCAGCAGCTTGATGCAGGGGAACACTGAAGCTTTCTTT
- TRBJ2-1 - TRBV13 CASSRGSEQFF TGTGCCAGCAGCCGGGGCTCGGAGCAGTTCTTC
- TRBJ2-1 - TRBV4-1 CASKTSGGGQFF TGCGCCAGCAAAACTTCGGGGGGCGGGCAGTTCTTC
TRBD2 TRBJ2-3 - TRBV2 CASSGGAGRTTDTQYF TGTGCCAGCAGTGGGGGAGCGGGACGGACCACAGATACGCAGTATTTT
TRBD2 TRBJ2-1 - TRBV5-1 CASSLTSGSSYNEQFF TGCGCCAGCAGCTTGACTAGCGGGAGCTCCTACAATGAGCAGTTCTTC